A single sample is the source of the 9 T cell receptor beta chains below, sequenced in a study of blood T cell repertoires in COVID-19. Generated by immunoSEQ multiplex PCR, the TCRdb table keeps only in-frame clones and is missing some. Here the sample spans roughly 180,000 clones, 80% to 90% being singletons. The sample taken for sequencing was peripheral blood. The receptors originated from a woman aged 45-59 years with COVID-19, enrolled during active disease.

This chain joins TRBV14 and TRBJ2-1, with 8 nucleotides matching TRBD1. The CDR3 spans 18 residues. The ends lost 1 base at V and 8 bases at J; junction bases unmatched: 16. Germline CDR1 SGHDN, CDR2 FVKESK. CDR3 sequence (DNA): TGTGCCAGCAGCCAAGCCAACACTTGGACAGGGATGTGGGATGAGCAGTTCTTC. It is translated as CASSQANTWTGMWDEQFF.

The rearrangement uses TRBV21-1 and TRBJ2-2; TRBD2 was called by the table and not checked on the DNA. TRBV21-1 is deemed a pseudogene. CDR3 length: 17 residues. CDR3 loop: CASSPPRGRGATGELFF. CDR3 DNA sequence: TGTGCCAGCAGCCCACCCCGTGGGAGGGGTGCCACCGGGGAGCTGTTTTTT.

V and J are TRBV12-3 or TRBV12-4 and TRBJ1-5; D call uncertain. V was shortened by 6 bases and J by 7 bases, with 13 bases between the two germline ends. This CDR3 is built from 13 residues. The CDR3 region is CASSFQSWQPQHF. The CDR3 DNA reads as TGTGCCAGCAGCTTTCAGTCGTGGCAGCCCCAGCATTTT.

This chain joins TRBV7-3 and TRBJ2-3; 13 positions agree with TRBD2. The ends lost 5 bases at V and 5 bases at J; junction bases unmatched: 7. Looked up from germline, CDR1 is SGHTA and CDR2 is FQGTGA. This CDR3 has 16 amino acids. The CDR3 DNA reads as TGTGCCAGCAGCAGCACGGGACTAGCGGGGTTAGATACGCAGTATTTT. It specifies CASSSTGLAGLDTQYF.

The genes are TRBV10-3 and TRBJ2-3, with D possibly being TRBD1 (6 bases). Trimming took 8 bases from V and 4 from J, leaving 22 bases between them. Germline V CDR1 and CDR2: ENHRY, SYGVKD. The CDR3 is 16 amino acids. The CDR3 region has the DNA TGTGCCATCTCAGACCTGGGGGCAGGGTTTGCAGATACGCAGTATTTT. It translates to CAISDLGAGFADTQYF.

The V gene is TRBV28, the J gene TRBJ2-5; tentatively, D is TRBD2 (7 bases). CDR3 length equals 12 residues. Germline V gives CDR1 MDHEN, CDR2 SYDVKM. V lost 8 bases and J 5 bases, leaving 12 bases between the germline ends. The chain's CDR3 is CASQGGAETQYF. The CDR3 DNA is TGTGCCAGCCAAGGGGGGGCGGAGACCCAGTACTTC.

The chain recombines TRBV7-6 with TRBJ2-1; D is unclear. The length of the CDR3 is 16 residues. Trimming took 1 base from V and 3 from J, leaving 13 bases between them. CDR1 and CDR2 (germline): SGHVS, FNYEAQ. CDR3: CASSLVLASNYNEQFF. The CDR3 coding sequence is TGTGCCAGCAGCTTAGTTTTGGCCAGTAACTACAATGAGCAGTTCTTC.

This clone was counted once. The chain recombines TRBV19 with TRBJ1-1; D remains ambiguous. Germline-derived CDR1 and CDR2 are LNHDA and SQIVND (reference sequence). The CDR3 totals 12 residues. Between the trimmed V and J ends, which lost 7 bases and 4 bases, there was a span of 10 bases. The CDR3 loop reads CASNVGSTEAFF. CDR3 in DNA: TGTGCCAGTAATGTAGGGAGCACTGAAGCTTTCTTT.

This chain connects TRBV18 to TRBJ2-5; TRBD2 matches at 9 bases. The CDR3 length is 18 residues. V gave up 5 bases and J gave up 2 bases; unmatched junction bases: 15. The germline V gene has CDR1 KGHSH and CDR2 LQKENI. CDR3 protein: CASSSNQGAGGRQETQYF. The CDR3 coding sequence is TGTGCCAGCTCATCAAACCAGGGAGCGGGGGGACGTCAAGAGACCCAGTACTTC.